These T cell receptor beta chains were read from a single sample in a study of T cells in Graves' hyperthyroidism and ophthalmopathy. TCRdb itself ran the multiplex PCR reads through MiXCR, one entry per CDR3 protein. This sample has fewer than 350,000 distinct CDR3 sequences, with under 25% found just once. Specimen: blood. The receptors derive from a woman between 50 and 59 years old with Graves' hyperthyroidism. Each CDR3 is given with its conserved first and last residue. A D gene is named only where the DNA matches it firmly. Expanded clones are given a class, and other clones once, few, many or no size at all.

V: TRBV15; size: -; D: -; J: TRBJ1-1; length: 14; CDR3: CATSRDRSVAEAFF; DNA: TGTGCCACCAGCAGAGATCGATCTGTAGCTGAAGCTTTCTTT
V: TRBV19; size: -; D: TRBD1; J: TRBJ2-3; length: 17; CDR3: CASSLHTGGTSTDTQYF; DNA: TGTGCCAGTAGTCTACATACAGGGGGGACTAGCACAGATACGCAGTATTTT
V: TRBV5-6; size: -; D: -; J: TRBJ1-5; length: 14; CDR3: CASSLGQINQPQHF; DNA: TGTGCCAGCAGCTTGGGACAGATAAATCAGCCCCAGCATTTT
V: TRBV19; size: many; D: -; J: TRBJ1-1; length: 15; CDR3: CASRGGRGHLSEAFF; DNA: TGTGCCAGTAGAGGGGGTCGGGGGCACCTCAGTGAAGCTTTCTTT
V: TRBV20-1; size: -; D: -; J: TRBJ1-1; length: 14; CDR3: CSARLFRGNTEAFF; DNA: TGCAGTGCTCGCCTCTTTCGGGGGAACACTGAAGCTTTCTTT
V: TRBV28; size: many; D: -; J: TRBJ2-7; length: 13; CDR3: CASNTGFTYEQYF; DNA: TGTGCCAGCAACACAGGTTTCACCTACGAGCAGTACTTC
V: TRBV28; size: -; D: -; J: TRBJ2-7; length: 15; CDR3: CASSLGSGPSYEQYF; DNA: TGTGCCAGCAGTTTGGGTAGCGGCCCTTCCTACGAGCAGTACTTC
V: TRBV28; size: many; D: -; J: TRBJ1-1; length: 12; CDR3: CASSAASTEAFF; DNA: TGTGCCAGCAGTGCCGCCTCCACTGAAGCTTTCTTT
V: TRBV20-1; size: many; D: -; J: TRBJ2-7; length: 15; CDR3: CSARVPGPVSYEQYF; DNA: TGCAGTGCTAGAGTGCCGGGGCCTGTCTCCTACGAGCAGTACTTC
V: TRBV19; size: -; D: TRBD2; J: TRBJ2-2; length: 16; CDR3: CASSIELAGNTGELFF; DNA: TGTGCCAGTAGTATAGAGCTAGCGGGAAACACCGGGGAGCTGTTTTTT
V: TRBV12-3/TRBV12-4; size: many; D: TRBD1; J: TRBJ2-5; length: 14; CDR3: CASSPGTGGGTQYF; DNA: TGTGCCAGCAGCCCCGGGACAGGGGGCGGGACCCAGTACTTC
V: TRBV7-2; size: once; D: -; J: TRBJ1-1; length: 14; CDR3: CASSPDPQNTEAFF; DNA: TGTGCCAGCAGCCCGGACCCTCAGAACACTGAAGCTTTCTTT
V: TRBV20-1; size: few; D: -; J: TRBJ1-2; length: 13; CDR3: CSASKGRGYGYTF; DNA: TGCAGTGCTAGCAAGGGTAGGGGCTATGGCTACACCTTC
V: TRBV4-3; size: once; D: TRBD2; J: TRBJ2-5; length: 17; CDR3: CASSQATSGNYQETQYF; DNA: TGCGCCAGCAGCCAAGCGACTAGCGGGAACTACCAAGAGACCCAGTACTTC
V: TRBV3-1; size: many; D: -; J: TRBJ1-1; length: 13; CDR3: CASSQGLNTEAFF; DNA: TGTGCCAGCAGCCAAGGGTTGAACACTGAAGCTTTCTTT
V: TRBV27; size: many; D: -; J: TRBJ1-1; length: 15; CDR3: CASSLLTGPNTEAFF; DNA: TGTGCCAGCAGTTTATTAACAGGGCCTAACACTGAAGCTTTCTTT
V: TRBV2; size: many; D: -; J: TRBJ2-5; length: 16; CDR3: CASSEARRGGQETQYF; DNA: TGTGCCAGCAGTGAAGCGCGGAGGGGCGGGCAAGAGACCCAGTACTTC
V: TRBV5-1; size: few; D: -; J: TRBJ2-1; length: 13; CDR3: CASSFQGMNEQFF; DNA: TGCGCCAGCAGCTTTCAGGGGATGAATGAGCAGTTCTTC
V: TRBV18; size: many; D: TRBD1; J: TRBJ2-5; length: 15; CDR3: CASSPDRGYQETQYF; DNA: TGTGCCAGCTCACCAGACAGGGGATACCAAGAGACCCAGTACTTC
V: TRBV6-1; size: many; D: -; J: TRBJ2-1; length: 14; CDR3: CASSSSKGSNEQFF; DNA: TGTGCCAGCAGTTCCTCAAAGGGTTCCAATGAGCAGTTCTTC
V: TRBV12-3/TRBV12-4; size: many; D: -; J: TRBJ2-3; length: 15; CDR3: CASSSSEAGADTQYF; DNA: TGTGCCAGCAGTTCCTCGGAAGCGGGCGCAGATACGCAGTATTTT
V: TRBV6-9; size: few; D: -; J: TRBJ2-7; length: 15; CDR3: CASSYFYRANCEQYF; DNA: TGTGCCAGCAGTTACTTCTACAGGGCAAACTGCGAGCAGTACTTC
V: TRBV10-3; size: -; D: -; J: TRBJ2-5; length: 14; CDR3: CAISPTGEEETQYF; DNA: TGTGCCATCAGCCCGACAGGCGAGGAGGAGACCCAGTACTTC